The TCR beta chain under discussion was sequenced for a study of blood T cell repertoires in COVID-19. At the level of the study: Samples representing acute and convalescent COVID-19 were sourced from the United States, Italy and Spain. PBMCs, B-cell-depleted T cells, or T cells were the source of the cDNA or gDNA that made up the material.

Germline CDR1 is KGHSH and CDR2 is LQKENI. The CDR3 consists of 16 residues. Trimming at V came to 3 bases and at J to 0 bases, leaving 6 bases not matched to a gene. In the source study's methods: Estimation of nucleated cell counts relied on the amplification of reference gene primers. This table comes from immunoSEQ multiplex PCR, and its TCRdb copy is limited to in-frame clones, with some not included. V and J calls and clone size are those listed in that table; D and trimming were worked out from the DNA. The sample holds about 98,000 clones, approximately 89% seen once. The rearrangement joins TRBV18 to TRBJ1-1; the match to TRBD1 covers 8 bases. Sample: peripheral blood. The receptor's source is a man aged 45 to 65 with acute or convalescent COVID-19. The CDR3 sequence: CASSPGTGHLNTEAFF. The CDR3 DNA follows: TGTGCCAGCTCACCTGGGACAGGCCACTTGAACACTGAAGCTTTCTTT.